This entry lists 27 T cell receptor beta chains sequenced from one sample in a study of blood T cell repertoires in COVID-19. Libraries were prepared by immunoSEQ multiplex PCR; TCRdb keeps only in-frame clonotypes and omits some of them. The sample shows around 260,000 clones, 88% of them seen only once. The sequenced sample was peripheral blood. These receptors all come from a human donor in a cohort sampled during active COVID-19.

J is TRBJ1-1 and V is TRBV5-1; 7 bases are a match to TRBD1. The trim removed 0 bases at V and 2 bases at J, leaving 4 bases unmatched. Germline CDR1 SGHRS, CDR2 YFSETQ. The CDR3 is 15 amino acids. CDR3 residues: CASSLEAGGNTEAFF. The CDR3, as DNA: TGCGCCAGCAGCTTGGAGGCAGGGGGAAACACTGAAGCTTTCTTT.

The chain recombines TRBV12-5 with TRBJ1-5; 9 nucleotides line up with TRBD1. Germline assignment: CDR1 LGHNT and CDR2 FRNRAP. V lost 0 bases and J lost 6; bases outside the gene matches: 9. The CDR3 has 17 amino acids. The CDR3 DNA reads TGTGCTAGTGGTTTGGTCGGACAGGGGTCGATCGGTCAGCCCCAGCATTTT. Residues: CASGLVGQGSIGQPQHF.

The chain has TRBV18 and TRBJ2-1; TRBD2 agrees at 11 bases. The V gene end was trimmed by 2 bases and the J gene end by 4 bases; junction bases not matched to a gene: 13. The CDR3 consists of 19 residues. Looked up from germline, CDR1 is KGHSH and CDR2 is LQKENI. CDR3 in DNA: TGTGCCAGCTCACCATCCTTAGTAGCGGGAGGGCCTACGTACAATGAGCAGTTCTTC. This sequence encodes CASSPSLVAGGPTYNEQFF.

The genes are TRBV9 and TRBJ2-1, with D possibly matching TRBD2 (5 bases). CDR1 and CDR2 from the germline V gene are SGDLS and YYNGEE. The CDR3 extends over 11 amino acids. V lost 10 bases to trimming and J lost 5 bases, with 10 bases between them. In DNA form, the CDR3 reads TGTGCCTCCGCGGGCGACAATGAGCAGTTCTTC. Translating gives CASAGDNEQFF.

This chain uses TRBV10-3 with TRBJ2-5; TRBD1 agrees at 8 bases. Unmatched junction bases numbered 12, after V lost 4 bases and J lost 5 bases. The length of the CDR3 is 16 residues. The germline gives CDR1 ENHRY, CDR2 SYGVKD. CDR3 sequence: CAISGNLDRAWETQYF. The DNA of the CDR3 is TGTGCCATCAGTGGGAACCTGGACAGGGCCTGGGAGACCCAGTACTTC.

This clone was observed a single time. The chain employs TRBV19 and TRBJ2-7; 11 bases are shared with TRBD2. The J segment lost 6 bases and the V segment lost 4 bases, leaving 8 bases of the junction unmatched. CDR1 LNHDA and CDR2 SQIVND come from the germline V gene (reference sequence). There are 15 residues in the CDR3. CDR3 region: CASSRMTSGESEQYF. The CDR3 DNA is TGTGCCAGTAGTAGAATGACTAGCGGGGAAAGCGAGCAGTACTTC.

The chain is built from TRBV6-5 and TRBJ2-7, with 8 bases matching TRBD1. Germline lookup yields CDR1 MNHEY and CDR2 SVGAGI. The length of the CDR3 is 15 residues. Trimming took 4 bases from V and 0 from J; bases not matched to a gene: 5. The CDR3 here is CASSSRDRPSYEQYF. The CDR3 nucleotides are TGTGCCAGCAGTTCCAGGGACAGGCCCTCCTACGAGCAGTACTTC.

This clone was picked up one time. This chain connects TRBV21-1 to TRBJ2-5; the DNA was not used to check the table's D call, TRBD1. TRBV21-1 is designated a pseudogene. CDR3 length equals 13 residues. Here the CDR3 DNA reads TGTGCCAGCAGCATACAGGGTTTTGAGACCCAGTACTTC. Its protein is CASSIQGFETQYF.

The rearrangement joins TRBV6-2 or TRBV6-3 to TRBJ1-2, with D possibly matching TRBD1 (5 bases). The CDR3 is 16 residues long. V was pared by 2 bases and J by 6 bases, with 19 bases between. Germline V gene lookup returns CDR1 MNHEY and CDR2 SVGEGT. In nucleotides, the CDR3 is TGTGCCAGCAGTTACGGTGCCCAGGGTGGCCCCCATGGCTACACCTTC. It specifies CASSYGAQGGPHGYTF.

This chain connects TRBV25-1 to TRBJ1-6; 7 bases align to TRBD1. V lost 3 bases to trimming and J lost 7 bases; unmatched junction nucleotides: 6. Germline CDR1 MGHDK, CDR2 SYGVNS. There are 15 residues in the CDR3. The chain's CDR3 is CASSEEGQKNSPLHF. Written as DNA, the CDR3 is TGTGCCAGCAGTGAGGAGGGACAGAAAAATTCACCCCTCCACTTT.

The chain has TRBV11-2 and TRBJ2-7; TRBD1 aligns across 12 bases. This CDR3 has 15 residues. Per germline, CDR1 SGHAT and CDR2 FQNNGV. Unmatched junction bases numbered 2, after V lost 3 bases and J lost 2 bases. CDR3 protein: CASSFGTGGAYEQYF. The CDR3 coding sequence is TGTGCCAGCAGCTTTGGGACAGGGGGCGCCTACGAGCAGTACTTC.

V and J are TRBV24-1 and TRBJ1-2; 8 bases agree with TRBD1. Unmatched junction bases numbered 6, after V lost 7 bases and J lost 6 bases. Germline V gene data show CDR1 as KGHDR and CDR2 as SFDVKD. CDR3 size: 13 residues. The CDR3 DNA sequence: TGTGCCACCAGAAGGACAGGGTACGATGGCTACACCTTC. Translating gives CATRRTGYDGYTF.

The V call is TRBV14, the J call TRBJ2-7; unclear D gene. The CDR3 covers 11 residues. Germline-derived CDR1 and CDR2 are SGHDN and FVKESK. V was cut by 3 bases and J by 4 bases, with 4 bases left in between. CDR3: CASSQTYEQYF. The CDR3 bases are TGTGCCAGCAGCCAGACATACGAGCAGTACTTC.

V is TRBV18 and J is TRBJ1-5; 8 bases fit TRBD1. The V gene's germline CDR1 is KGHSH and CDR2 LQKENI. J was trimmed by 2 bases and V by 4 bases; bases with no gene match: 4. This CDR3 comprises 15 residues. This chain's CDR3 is CASSRGTGGNQPQHF. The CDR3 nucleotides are TGTGCCAGCTCACGTGGGACAGGAGGCAATCAGCCCCAGCATTTT.

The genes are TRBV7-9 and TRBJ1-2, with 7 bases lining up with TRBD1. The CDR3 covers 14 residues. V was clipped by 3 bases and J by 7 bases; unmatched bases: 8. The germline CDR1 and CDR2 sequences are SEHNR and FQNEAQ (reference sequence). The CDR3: CASSLGQTVSGYTF. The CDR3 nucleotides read TGTGCCAGCAGCTTGGGACAGACCGTAAGTGGCTACACCTTC. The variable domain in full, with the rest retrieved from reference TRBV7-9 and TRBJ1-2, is DTGVSQNPRHKITKRGQNVTFRCDPISEHNRLYWYRQTLGQGPEFLTYFQNEAQLEKSRLLSDRFSAERPKGSFSTLEIQRTEQGDSAMYLCASSLGQTVSGYTFGSGTRLTVV.

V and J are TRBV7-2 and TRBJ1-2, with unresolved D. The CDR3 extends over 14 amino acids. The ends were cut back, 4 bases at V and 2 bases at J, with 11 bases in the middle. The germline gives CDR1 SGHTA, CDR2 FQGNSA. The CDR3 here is CASSYSPQNYGYTF. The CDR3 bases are TGTGCCAGCAGCTACTCCCCACAGAACTATGGCTACACCTTC.

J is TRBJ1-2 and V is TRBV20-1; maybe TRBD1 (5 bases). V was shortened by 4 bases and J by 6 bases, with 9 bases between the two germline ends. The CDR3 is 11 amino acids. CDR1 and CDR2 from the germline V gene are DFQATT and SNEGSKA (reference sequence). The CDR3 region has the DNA TGCAGTGCTACAAGGGGTAATGGCTACACCTTC. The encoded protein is CSATRGNGYTF.

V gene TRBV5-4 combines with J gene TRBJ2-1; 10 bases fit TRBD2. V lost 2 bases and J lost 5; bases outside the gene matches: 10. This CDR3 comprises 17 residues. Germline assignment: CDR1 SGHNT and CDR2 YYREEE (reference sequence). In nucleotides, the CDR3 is TGTGCCAGCAGCTTTCCCCTAGCGGGAGTCGGGGACAATGAGCAGTTCTTC. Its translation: CASSFPLAGVGDNEQFF.

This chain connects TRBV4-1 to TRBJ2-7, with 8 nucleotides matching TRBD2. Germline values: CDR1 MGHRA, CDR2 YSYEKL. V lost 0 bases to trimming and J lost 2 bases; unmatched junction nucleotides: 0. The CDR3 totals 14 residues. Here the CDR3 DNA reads TGCGCCAGCAGCCAAGAAGCGGGGGCCTACGAGCAGTACTTC. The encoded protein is CASSQEAGAYEQYF.

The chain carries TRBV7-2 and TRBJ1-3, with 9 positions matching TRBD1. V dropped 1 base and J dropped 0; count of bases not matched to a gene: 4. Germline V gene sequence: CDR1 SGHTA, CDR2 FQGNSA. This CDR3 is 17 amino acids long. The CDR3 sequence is CASSLGGTGSSGNTIYF. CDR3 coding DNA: TGTGCCAGCAGCTTAGGGGGGACAGGGTCCTCTGGAAACACCATATATTTT.

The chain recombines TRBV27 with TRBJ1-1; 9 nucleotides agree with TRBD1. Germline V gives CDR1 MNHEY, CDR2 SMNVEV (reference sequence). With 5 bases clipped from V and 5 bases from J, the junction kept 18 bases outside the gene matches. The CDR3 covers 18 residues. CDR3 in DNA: TGTGCCAGCAGTCCATTCCCTCCCATTACAGGGGGCGCAACTGAAGCTTTCTTT. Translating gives CASSPFPPITGGATEAFF.

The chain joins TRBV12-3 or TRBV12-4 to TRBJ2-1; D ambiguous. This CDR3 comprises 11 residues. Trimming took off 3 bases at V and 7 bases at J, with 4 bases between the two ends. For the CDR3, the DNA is TGTGCCAGCAGTTTCACTAATGAGCAGTTCTTC. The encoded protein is CASSFTNEQFF.

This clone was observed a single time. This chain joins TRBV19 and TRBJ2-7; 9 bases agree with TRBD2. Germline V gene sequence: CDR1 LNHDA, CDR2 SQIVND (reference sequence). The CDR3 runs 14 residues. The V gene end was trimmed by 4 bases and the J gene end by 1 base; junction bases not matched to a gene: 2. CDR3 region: CASSTLAGSYEQYF. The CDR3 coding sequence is TGTGCCAGTAGTACGCTAGCGGGATCCTACGAGCAGTACTTC.

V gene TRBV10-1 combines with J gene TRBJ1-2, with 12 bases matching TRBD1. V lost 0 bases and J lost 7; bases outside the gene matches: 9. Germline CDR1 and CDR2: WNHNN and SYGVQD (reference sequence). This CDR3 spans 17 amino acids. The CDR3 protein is CASSESSLGQGAGGYTF. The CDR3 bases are TGCGCCAGCAGTGAGTCGTCACTGGGACAGGGGGCAGGTGGCTACACCTTC.

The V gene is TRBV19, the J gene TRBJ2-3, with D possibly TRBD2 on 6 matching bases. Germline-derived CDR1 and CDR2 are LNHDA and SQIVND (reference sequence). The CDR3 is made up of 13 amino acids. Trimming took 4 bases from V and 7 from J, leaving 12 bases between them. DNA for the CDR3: TGTGCCAGTAGTACCCTACTAGCTAATACGCAGTATTTT. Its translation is CASSTLLANTQYF.

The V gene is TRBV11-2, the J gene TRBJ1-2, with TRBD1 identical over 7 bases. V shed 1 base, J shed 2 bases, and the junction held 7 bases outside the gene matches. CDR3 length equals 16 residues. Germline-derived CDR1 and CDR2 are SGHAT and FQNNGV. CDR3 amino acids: CASSLAGTQGNYGYTF. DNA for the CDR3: TGTGCCAGCAGCTTAGCCGGGACACAGGGGAACTATGGCTACACCTTC.

The CDR3 sequence: CASSAGVRGANVLTF. Here the CDR3 DNA reads TGTGCCAGCAGTGCGGGGGTCCGTGGGGCCAACGTCCTGACTTTC. The chain recombines TRBV7-2 with TRBJ2-6; 7 nucleotides match TRBD2. The ends lost 6 bases at V and 3 bases at J; junction bases unmatched: 5. From germline, CDR1 is SGHTA and CDR2 FQGNSA. The CDR3 is made up of 15 amino acids. Supplemented by reference TRBV7-2 and TRBJ2-6, the full variable domain reads GAGVSQSPSNKVTEKGKDVELRCDPISGHTALYWYRQSLGQGLEFLIYFQGNSAPDKSGLPSDRFSAERTGGSVSTLTIQRTQQEDSAVYLCASSAGVRGANVLTFGAGSRLTVL.